These 21 T cell receptor beta chains were sequenced from one sample in a study of T cells in Graves' hyperthyroidism and ophthalmopathy. TCR beta CDR3 regions were amplified from RNA. In the first-round RT-PCR of the TCR CDR3, the HTBI primer set was used. Using its own MiXCR run on the multiplex PCR reads, TCRdb lists one record per CDR3 protein. The sample includes 600,000 or so distinct CDR3 sequences, about half of them seen just once. Source material: peripheral blood or thyroid tissue (not recorded which). The receptor set was obtained from a woman aged 18-35 years with Graves' hyperthyroidism.

A few counts support this clonotype. The chain joins TRBV7-9 to TRBJ2-5, with 10 bases identical to TRBD2. The V gene's germline CDR1 is SEHNR and CDR2 FQNEAQ (reference sequence). Trimming at V came to 4 bases and at J to 4 bases, leaving 15 bases not matched to a gene. The CDR3 covers 18 residues. CDR3 nucleotides: TGTGCCAGCAGCTCATGGGAGCTAGCGGGAGAATTGGGAGAGACCCAGTACTTC. This translates into CASSSWELAGELGETQYF.

The chain has TRBV14 and TRBJ1-1, with D tentatively TRBD1 (6 bases). Germline V lookup: CDR1 SGHDN, CDR2 FVKESK. The CDR3 extends over 13 amino acids. V lost 4 bases and J lost 6, with 12 bases in between. CDR3: CASSLNREAEAFF. In DNA form, the CDR3 reads TGTGCCAGCAGCCTGAACAGGGAAGCTGAAGCTTTCTTT.

This clonotype was found many times. The rearrangement uses TRBV29-1 and TRBJ1-3; no clear D gene. Trimming removed 7 bases at V and 4 bases at J, with 8 bases between. The germline gives CDR1 SQVTM, CDR2 ANQGSEA. CDR3 length: 11 residues. DNA for the CDR3: TGCAGCGGGACGTACGGAAACACCATATATTTT. It codes for CSGTYGNTIYF.

The chain employs TRBV25-1 and TRBJ2-3, with 9 bases fitting TRBD1. V gave up 9 bases and J gave up 6 bases; unmatched junction bases: 4. In germline, CDR1 is MGHDK, CDR2 SYGVNS. The CDR3 contains 12 residues. The CDR3 DNA reads as TGTGCCAGACAGGGGGCGAGGGATACGCAGTATTTT. Translated, it gives CARQGARDTQYF.

The chain recombines TRBV9 with TRBJ1-5, with 8 bases aligning to TRBD1. This CDR3 region has 15 residues. V dropped 2 bases and J dropped 3; count of bases not matched to a gene: 4. Per germline, CDR1 SGDLS and CDR2 YYNGEE. The CDR3 DNA sequence: TGTGCCAGCAGCGTGGGGGGACAGGCCAATCAGCCCCAGCATTTT. Encoded protein: CASSVGGQANQPQHF.

This chain links TRBV6-1 with TRBJ2-7; 7 bases map to TRBD1. V lost 6 bases to trimming and J lost 2 bases; unmatched junction nucleotides: 7. Germline V gene sequence: CDR1 MNHNS, CDR2 SASEGT. This CDR3 is 14 amino acids long. The CDR3 DNA reads TGTGCCAGCAGCGGACAGGAGAAGACCTACGAGCAGTACTTC. Translated, it gives CASSGQEKTYEQYF.

V is TRBV7-9 and J is TRBJ1-1; tentatively, D is TRBD1 (5 bases). Between the trimmed V and J ends, which lost 5 bases and 2 bases, there was a span of 15 bases. The CDR3 runs to 15 residues. Germline CDR1 reads SEHNR; CDR2 reads FQNEAQ (reference sequence). CDR3 in amino acids: CASSQASTGNTEAFF. CDR3 in DNA: TGTGCCAGCAGCCAAGCCTCAACAGGCAACACTGAAGCTTTCTTT.

The rearrangement uses TRBV29-1 and TRBJ2-7; 7 bases are shared with TRBD2. Germline CDR1 and CDR2: SQVTM and ANQGSEA. With V trimmed by 4 bases and J by 5 bases, 8 bases remained unmatched. CDR3 size: 13 residues. The CDR3 DNA sequence: TGCAGCGTTGGGAGGTCTAGCGGACACGAGCAGTACTTC. It is translated as CSVGRSSGHEQYF.

V and J are TRBV7-2 and TRBJ2-2, with 7 bases matching TRBD1. Per the germline V gene, CDR1 is SGHTA and CDR2 is FQGNSA. With 5 bases clipped from V and 0 bases from J, the junction kept 9 bases outside the gene matches. CDR3 length equals 17 residues. CDR3 nucleotides: TGTGCCAGCAGCGAACATGCAGGGACAGCGAACACCGGGGAGCTGTTTTTT. This codes for CASSEHAGTANTGELFF.

V is TRBV7-9 and J is TRBJ1-4; D perhaps matches TRBD1 (5 bases). The V gene lost 5 bases and the J gene lost 6 bases, with 19 bases spanning the gap. The CDR3 extends over 16 amino acids. Germline V gene sequence: CDR1 SEHNR, CDR2 FQNEAQ (reference sequence). CDR3 residues: CASSPLWGVGDEKLFF. The CDR3 DNA reads TGTGCCAGCAGCCCTCTCTGGGGGGTGGGCGATGAAAAACTGTTTTTT.

The V gene is TRBV11-1, the J gene TRBJ2-3, with a weak D call TRBD2 (5 bases). Germline-derived CDR1 and CDR2 are SGHAT and FQDESV (reference sequence). Trimming stripped 5 bases from V and 10 bases from J, with 10 bases between. The CDR3 totals 11 residues. CDR3 sequence (DNA): TGTGCCAGCAGCCCGGGGTCGGCGCAGTATTTT. Translated: CASSPGSAQYF. The whole variable domain, remainder taken from reference TRBV11-1 and TRBJ2-3, is EAEVAQSPRYKITEKSQAVAFWCDPISGHATLYWYRQILGQGPELLVQFQDESVVDDSQLPKDRFSAERLKGVDSTLKIQPAELGDSAMYLCASSPGSAQYFGPGTRLTVL.

This clonotype appeared many times. A junction end diverges from the germline sequence, so it may reflect a read error. The CDR3 coding sequence is TGTGCCAGAGGGACGAAGGACTTC. Encoded protein: CARGTKDF. The chain joins TRBV2 to TRBJ2-7; either TRBD1 or TRBD2 may supply D (5 bases each). The CDR3 has 8 amino acids. Germline V gene lookup returns CDR1 SNHLY and CDR2 FYNNEI.

The gene calls are TRBV2 and TRBJ2-7; TRBD2 aligns across 8 bases. The CDR3 totals 14 residues. V trimming: 6 bases; J trimming: 1 base; junction bases outside the gene matches: 5. Germline V gives CDR1 SNHLY, CDR2 FYNNEI. The CDR3 here is CASSTPSGSYEQYF. In DNA form, the CDR3 reads TGTGCCAGCAGCACCCCTAGCGGGTCCTACGAGCAGTACTTC.

This clonotype turned up a few times. This chain links TRBV7-3 with TRBJ2-7; a possible D gene is TRBD1 (5 bases). The CDR3 runs 12 residues. CDR1 and CDR2 (germline): SGHTA, FQGTGA. Trimming stripped 6 bases from V and 5 bases from J, with 11 bases between. Here the CDR3 reads CASSFSRDEQYF. For the CDR3, the DNA is TGTGCCAGCAGTTTTTCCAGGGACGAGCAGTACTTC.

This clonotype occurred a few times. V usage is TRBV7-3 and J usage is TRBJ2-7; D may be TRBD1 or TRBD2 (5 bases each). Trimming took off 2 bases at V and 6 bases at J, with 17 bases between the two ends. The germline V gene has CDR1 SGHTA and CDR2 FQGTGA. The CDR3 covers 15 residues. In DNA, the CDR3 is TGTGCCAGCAGCTTATATCCCGGGGCTAGCAGCGAGCAGTACTTC. Translated, it gives CASSLYPGASSEQYF.

The gene calls are TRBV5-1 and TRBJ1-5; the D gene is possibly TRBD1 (6 bases). V was trimmed by 4 bases and J by 6 bases, leaving 17 bases between them. The germline V gene has CDR1 SGHRS and CDR2 YFSETQ. The length of the CDR3 is 15 residues. CDR3 coding DNA: TGCGCCAGCAGCCCCGGTGGGGGGGGCGGTCAGCCCCAGCATTTT. Translation: CASSPGGGGGQPQHF.

This clonotype was observed a handful of times. The V and J genes are TRBV7-2 and TRBJ2-7; TRBD1 matches 10 bases. Losses at the gene ends were 2 bases for V and 2 bases for J; bases not matched to a gene: 6. The CDR3 extends over 16 amino acids. Germline V gene sequence: CDR1 SGHTA, CDR2 FQGNSA. DNA for the CDR3: TGTGCCAGCAGCTTAACCGGGACAGGGGCCCCCTACGAGCAGTACTTC. Protein: CASSLTGTGAPYEQYF.

J is TRBJ2-7 and V is TRBV2; the D gene is possibly TRBD1 (5 bases). Trimming left V 6 bases short and J 1 base short, with 10 bases between. Germline V gene lookup returns CDR1 SNHLY and CDR2 FYNNEI. The CDR3 runs to 13 residues. Here the CDR3 reads CASRPAGSYEQYF. As DNA, the CDR3 is TGTGCCAGCAGGCCCGCAGGGTCCTACGAGCAGTACTTC.

The V call is TRBV5-1, the J call TRBJ1-2, with TRBD1 identical over 7 bases. CDR3 length equals 14 residues. V was clipped by 4 bases and J by 4 bases; unmatched bases: 7. CDR1 is SGHRS, CDR2 YFSETQ, per germline. Written as DNA, the CDR3 is TGCGCCAGCAGCGTAAACAGGGGAGCCTATGGCTACACCTTC. Encoded protein: CASSVNRGAYGYTF.

V and J are TRBV5-5 and TRBJ1-5; perhaps TRBD1 as D (5 bases). Germline loops: CDR1 SGHKS, CDR2 YYEKEE (reference sequence). The V and J ends lost 4 bases and 0 bases respectively, with 14 bases between them. The CDR3 sequence is 16 residues long. This CDR3 reads CASSQDPGSSNQPQHF. The DNA of the CDR3 is TGTGCCAGCAGCCAAGATCCAGGGAGTAGCAATCAGCCCCAGCATTTT.

The rearrangement links TRBV6-1 to TRBJ1-1; D uncertain. This CDR3 has 14 residues. The ends were cut back, 1 base at V and 5 bases at J, with 11 bases in the middle. Per germline, CDR1 MNHNS and CDR2 SASEGT. The DNA for the CDR3 is TGTGCCAGCAGTGAAGGGGTCAGCAGGACTGAAGCTTTCTTT. Protein: CASSEGVSRTEAFF.